The rows below give T cell receptor beta chains drawn from one sample of a study of cytomegalovirus exposure and HLA in healthy donors. The method was immunoSEQ multiplex PCR; TCRdb's version includes in-frame clones alone and lacks a portion of them. The repertoire holds roughly 100,000 clones, with around 70% as singletons. Sequencing was carried out using PBMCs. The origin of the receptors is a man between 25 and 39 years old in good health and CMV-seronegative. CDR3s include the opening cysteine and the closing phenylalanine or tryptophan.

v_call	j_call	cdr3_aa
TRBV19	TRBJ1-3	CASSLPGVRGNTIYF
TRBV18	TRBJ1-6	CASSPLQGVSYNSPLHF
TRBV28	TRBJ2-7	CASTSLGQGAFEQYF
TRBV28	TRBJ2-1	CASIEGGPSREQFF
TRBV9	TRBJ2-3	CASSVGSRWLGTDTQYF
TRBV29-1	TRBJ2-1	CSVYYHDNEQFF
TRBV9	TRBJ2-3	CASSERGDTQYF
TRBV28	TRBJ2-3	CASSRGTDTQYF
TRBV5-4	TRBJ2-5	CASSTGLAGVDGKETQYF
TRBV15	TRBJ1-1	CATSREGGGTEAFF
TRBV7-9	TRBJ1-3	CASSLSGVGGNTIYF